The entry below describes one T cell receptor (beta chain). Its specificity is unknown. Using its own MiXCR run on the reads, TCRdb lists one record per CDR3 protein. The sample includes about 320,000 distinct CDR3 sequences, more than 8% seen only once; the top ten take around 4%. The data belong to a study of T cell repertoires in cytomegalovirus infection. Study observations and caveats: The study found HLA-C-restricted CMV-specific TCR beta clonotypes dominating the ex vivo response. People with CMV and the relevant HLA were identified by cumulative public TCR beta family frequency.

CDR3 size: 15 residues. Trimming shortened V by 1 base and J by 1 base, and 10 bases separated the two germline ends. The V gene's germline CDR1 is LNHNV and CDR2 YYDKDF (reference sequence). This clonotype was sampled from a human donor in good health (CMV status not recorded). Some clones in this sample may be carry-over from other donors' samples. The J gene is TRBJ2-5, the V gene TRBV15; D is tentatively TRBD1 or TRBD2 (5 bases each). Sequencing input: PBMCs. CDR3 coding DNA: TGTGCCACCAGCAGAGTGGGGGACCTCCAAGAGACCCAGTACTTC. This translates into CATSRVGDLQETQYF. The full variable domain, in which reference TRBV15 and TRBJ2-5 provide the parts outside the CDR3, is DAMVIQNPRYQVTQFGKPVTLSCSQTLNHNVMYWYQQKSSQAPKLLFHYYDKDFNNEADTPDNFQSRRPNTSFCFLDIRSPGLGDTAMYLCATSRVGDLQETQYFGPGTRLLVL.